This is a list of T cell receptor beta chains from one sample in a study of T cells in Graves' hyperthyroidism and ophthalmopathy. TCRdb called the multiplex PCR reads again in MiXCR, with one record for every CDR3 protein. The sample lists about 360,000 distinct CDR3 sequences; 15% to 19% were seen once. Sequencing was carried out using blood. These receptors were obtained from a woman under 30 with Graves' hyperthyroidism that later progressed to Graves' ophthalmopathy. The CDR3 runs from the conserved cysteine through the conserved F or W. D genes are given only for firm matches.

>-|TRBV27|TRBJ2-7
CASSQDSYYEQYF
>TRBD1|TRBV6-1|TRBJ1-2
CASGRQGNNYGYTF
>TRBD2|TRBV29-1|TRBJ2-7
CSVVVGRAEEQYF
>TRBD2|TRBV7-9|TRBJ2-2
CASSLEEGLAYTGELFF
>-|TRBV28|TRBJ1-6
CASSILGGGNSPLHF
>TRBD1|TRBV7-8|TRBJ2-1
CASSLAGTGVNNEQFF
>-|TRBV20-1|TRBJ2-5
CSARDVTAQETQYF
>-|TRBV3-1|TRBJ2-2
CASSMLASTGELFF
>TRBD2|TRBV27|TRBJ2-3
CASSRLAGPPDTQYF
>TRBD1|TRBV10-3|TRBJ2-3
CATRDRSTDTQYF
>-|TRBV2|TRBJ1-1
CASGGRDNMNTEAFF
>-|TRBV12-3/TRBV12-4|TRBJ2-2
CASNLWGPGELFF
>-|TRBV7-9|TRBJ1-4
CASSSGEDEKLFF
>TRBD2|TRBV5-1|TRBJ2-3
CASSFSGRGTDTQYF
>-|TRBV7-9|TRBJ2-2
CASSVGGIFGKNTGELFF
>TRBD1|TRBV2|TRBJ2-4
CASRKQGGRGIQYF
>-|TRBV10-1|TRBJ2-7
CASSDGYEQYF
>TRBD2|TRBV11-2|TRBJ2-3
CASSLLLAGGPLSRTDTQYF
>TRBD1|TRBV7-9|TRBJ2-7
CASSLVLERGQGYEQYF
>TRBD1|TRBV6-1|TRBJ1-1
CASSWAETGFSEAFF
>-|TRBV7-3|TRBJ1-1
CASSMTANTEAFF
>-|TRBV7-9|TRBJ2-5
CASSLALGEETQYF
>TRBD1|TRBV12-3/TRBV12-4|TRBJ2-5
CASKRNPGQGGSGLAGSGKETQYF
>-|TRBV18|TRBJ2-4
CASSPIGSRKAKNIQYF
>TRBD1|TRBV29-1|TRBJ2-5
CSAETGGETQYF
>TRBD2|TRBV3-1|TRBJ2-5
CASSQGSGGLETQYF
>-|TRBV20-1|TRBJ1-2
CSARWQGGGYTF